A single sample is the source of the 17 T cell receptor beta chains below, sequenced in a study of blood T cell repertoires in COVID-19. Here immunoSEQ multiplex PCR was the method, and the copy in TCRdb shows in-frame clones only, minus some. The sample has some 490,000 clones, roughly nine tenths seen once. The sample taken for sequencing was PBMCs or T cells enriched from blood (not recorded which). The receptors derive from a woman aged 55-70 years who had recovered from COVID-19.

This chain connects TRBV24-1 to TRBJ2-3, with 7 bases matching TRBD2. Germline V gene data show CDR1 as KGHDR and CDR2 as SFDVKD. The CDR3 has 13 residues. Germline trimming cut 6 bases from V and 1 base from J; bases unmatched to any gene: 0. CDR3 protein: CATSSGGTDTQYF. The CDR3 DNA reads TGTGCCACCAGTAGCGGGGGCACAGATACGCAGTATTTT.

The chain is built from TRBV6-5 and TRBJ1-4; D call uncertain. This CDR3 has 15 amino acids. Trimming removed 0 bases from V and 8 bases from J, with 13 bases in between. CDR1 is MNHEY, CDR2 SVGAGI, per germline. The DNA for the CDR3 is TGTGCCAGCAGTTACTCTCCGGGAGCGGGGGAAAAACTGTTTTTT. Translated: CASSYSPGAGEKLFF.

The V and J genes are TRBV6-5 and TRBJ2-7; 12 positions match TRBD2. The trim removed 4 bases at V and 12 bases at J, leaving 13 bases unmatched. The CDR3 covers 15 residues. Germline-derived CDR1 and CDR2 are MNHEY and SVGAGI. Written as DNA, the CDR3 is TGTGCCAGCAGTTCCCCGACTAGCGGGGGCCACATTTGGTACTTC. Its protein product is CASSSPTSGGHIWYF.

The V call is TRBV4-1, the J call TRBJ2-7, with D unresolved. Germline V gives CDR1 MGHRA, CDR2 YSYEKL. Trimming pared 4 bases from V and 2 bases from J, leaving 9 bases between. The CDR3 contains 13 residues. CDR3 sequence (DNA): TGCGCCAGCAGCCGATTAGTGGCCTACGAGCAGTACTTC. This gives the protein CASSRLVAYEQYF.

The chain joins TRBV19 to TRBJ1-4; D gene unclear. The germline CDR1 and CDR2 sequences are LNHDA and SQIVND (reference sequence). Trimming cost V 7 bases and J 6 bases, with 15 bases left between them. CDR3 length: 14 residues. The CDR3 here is CASNTRSGYEKLFF. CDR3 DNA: TGTGCCAGTAACACCCGGAGCGGATATGAAAAACTGTTTTTT.

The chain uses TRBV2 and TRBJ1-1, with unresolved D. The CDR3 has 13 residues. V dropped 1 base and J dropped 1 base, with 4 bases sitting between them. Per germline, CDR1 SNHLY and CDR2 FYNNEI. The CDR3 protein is CASSEVGNTEAFF. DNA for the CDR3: TGTGCCAGCAGTGAAGTCGGGAACACTGAAGCTTTCTTT.

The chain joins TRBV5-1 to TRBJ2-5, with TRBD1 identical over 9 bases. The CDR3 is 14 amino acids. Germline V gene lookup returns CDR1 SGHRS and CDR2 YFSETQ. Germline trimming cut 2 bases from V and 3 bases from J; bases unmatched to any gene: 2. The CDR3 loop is CASSFRTGEETQYF. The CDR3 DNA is TGCGCCAGCAGCTTCAGGACAGGGGAAGAGACCCAGTACTTC.

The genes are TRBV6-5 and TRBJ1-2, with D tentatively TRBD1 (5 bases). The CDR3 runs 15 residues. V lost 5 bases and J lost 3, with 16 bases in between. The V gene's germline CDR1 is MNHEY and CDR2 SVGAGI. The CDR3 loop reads CASSPSRVPDYGYTF. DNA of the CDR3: TGTGCCAGCAGTCCCTCCAGGGTCCCAGACTATGGCTACACCTTC.

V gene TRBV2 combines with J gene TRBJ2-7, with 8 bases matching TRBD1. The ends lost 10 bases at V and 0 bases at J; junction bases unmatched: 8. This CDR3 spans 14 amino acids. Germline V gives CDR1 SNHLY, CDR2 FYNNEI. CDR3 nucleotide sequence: TGTGCCAACAGGGGACAGGAGACCTCCTACGAGCAGTACTTC. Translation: CANRGQETSYEQYF.

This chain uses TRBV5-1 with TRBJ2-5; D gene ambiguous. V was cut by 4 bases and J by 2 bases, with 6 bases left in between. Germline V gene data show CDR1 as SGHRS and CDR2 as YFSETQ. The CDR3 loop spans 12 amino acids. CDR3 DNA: TGCGCCAGCAGCAGACTTCAAGAGACCCAGTACTTC. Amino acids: CASSRLQETQYF. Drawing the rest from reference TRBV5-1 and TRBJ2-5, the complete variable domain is KAGVTQTPRYLIKTRGQQVTLSCSPISGHRSVSWYQQTPGQGLQFLFEYFSETQRNKGNFPGRFSGRQFSNSRSEMNVSTLELGDSALYLCASSRLQETQYFGPGTRLLVL.

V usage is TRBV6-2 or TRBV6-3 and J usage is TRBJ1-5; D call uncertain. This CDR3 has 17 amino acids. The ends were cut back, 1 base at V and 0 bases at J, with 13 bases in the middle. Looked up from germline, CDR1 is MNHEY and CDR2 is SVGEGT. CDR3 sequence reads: CASSYFVGGYSNQPQHF. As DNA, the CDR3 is TGTGCCAGCAGTTACTTCGTGGGAGGTTATAGCAATCAGCCCCAGCATTTT.

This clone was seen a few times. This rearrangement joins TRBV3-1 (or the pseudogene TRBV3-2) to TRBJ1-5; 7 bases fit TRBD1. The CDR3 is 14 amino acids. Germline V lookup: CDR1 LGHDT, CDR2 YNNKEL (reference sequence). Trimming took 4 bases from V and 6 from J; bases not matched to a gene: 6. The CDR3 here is CASSLWGDSQPQHF. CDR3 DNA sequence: TGTGCCAGCAGCCTCTGGGGGGACAGTCAGCCCCAGCATTTT.

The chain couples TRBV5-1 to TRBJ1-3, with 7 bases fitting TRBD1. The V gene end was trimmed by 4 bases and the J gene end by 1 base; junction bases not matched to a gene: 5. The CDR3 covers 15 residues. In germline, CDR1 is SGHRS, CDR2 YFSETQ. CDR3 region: CASSQQGQSGNTIYF. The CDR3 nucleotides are TGCGCCAGCAGCCAACAGGGACAGTCTGGAAACACCATATATTTT.

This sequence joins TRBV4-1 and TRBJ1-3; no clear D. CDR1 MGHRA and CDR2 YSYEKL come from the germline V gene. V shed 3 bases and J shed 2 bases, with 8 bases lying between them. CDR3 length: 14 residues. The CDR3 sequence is CASSHIQTGNTIYF. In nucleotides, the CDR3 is TGCGCCAGCAGCCATATACAGACTGGAAACACCATATATTTT.

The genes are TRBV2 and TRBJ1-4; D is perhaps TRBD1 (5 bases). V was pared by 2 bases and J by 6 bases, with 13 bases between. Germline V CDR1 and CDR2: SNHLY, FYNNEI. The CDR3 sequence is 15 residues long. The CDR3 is CASSELAGVDEKLFF. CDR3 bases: TGTGCCAGCAGTGAATTAGCGGGGGTCGATGAAAAACTGTTTTTT.

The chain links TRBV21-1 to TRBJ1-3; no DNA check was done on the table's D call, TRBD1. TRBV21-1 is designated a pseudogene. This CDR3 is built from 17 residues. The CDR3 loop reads CASSPRVGTGKIVTIYF. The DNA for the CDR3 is TGTGCCAGCAGCCCCCGAGTGGGGACAGGGAAAATCGTCACCATATATTTT.

CDR3 sequence (DNA): TGTGCCAGTAGTATTACAGGGAAAGGCACCGGGGAGCTGTTTTTT. Protein product: CASSITGKGTGELFF. V is TRBV19 and J is TRBJ2-2; perhaps TRBD1 as D (6 bases). CDR1 is LNHDA and CDR2 is SQIVND in the germline V gene (reference sequence). This CDR3 spans 15 amino acids. V was cut by 3 bases and J by 4 bases, with 12 bases left in between.